This T cell receptor beta chain was sequenced for a study of response to subunit inactivated influenza vaccine. General study findings and limits: Authors suggested that a seasonal influenza vaccination recruits few new T cells each time.

This clonotype was counted between two and nine times. What it binds is unknown. TCRdb used MiXCR to reprocess the RT-PCR reads, holding one entry per CDR3 protein. The sample shows around 470,000 distinct CDR3 sequences, roughly 7.6% of them seen only once. The germline V gene has CDR1 MNHEY and CDR2 SVGAGI. The CDR3 loop spans 13 amino acids. Unmatched junction bases numbered 8, after V lost 0 bases and J lost 13 bases. The sequence came from a man aged 50-75 years who received an inactivated influenza vaccine. The specimen comprised PBMCs from blood, sampled around 25 months after vaccination. This chain connects TRBV6-5 to TRBJ2-5; 7 bases are shared with TRBD1. CDR3 sequence (DNA): TGTGCCAGCAGTTACTCGAATTCGGGACAGCCGTACTTC. Protein sequence: CASSYSNSGQPYF.